Presented here are 32 T cell receptor beta chains from one specimen sequenced in a study of graft-versus-host responses after intestinal transplantation. Graft tissue was processed to release intraepithelial and lamina propria lymphocytes. Using immunoSEQ multiplex PCR, the repertoire was profiled, and TCRdb retains in-frame clones only, with some absent. The repertoire holds around 7,700 clones, with roughly four fifths as singletons. Sequenced here: ileum tissue, sampled 226 days after intestinal transplant. These receptors were taken from a human patient who received an intestinal transplant, so some T cells may come from the graft donor.

The genes are TRBV21-1 and TRBJ1-6. TRBV21-1 is noted as a pseudogene. The CDR3 sequence is 20 residues long. CDR3 amino acids: CASSATPKNTSSTGDSPLHF. The CDR3 DNA reads as TGTGCCAGCAGCGCCACCCCAAAAAATACAAGTTCCACTGGAGATTCACCCCTCCACTTT.

The sample holds one count of this clone. V gene TRBV5-5 combines with J gene TRBJ1-1; maybe TRBD1 (5 bases). This CDR3 region has 16 residues. Between the trimmed V and J ends, which lost 0 bases and 1 base, there was a span of 13 bases. Germline loops: CDR1 SGHKS, CDR2 YYEKEE (reference sequence). The CDR3 DNA sequence: TGTGCCAGCAGCTTGGAGTCGGTAAGGGGGAACACTGAAGCTTTCTTT. It specifies CASSLESVRGNTEAFF.

This clone was picked up one time. The chain has TRBV5-1 and TRBJ2-3; 7 bases are shared with TRBD2. This CDR3 is 15 amino acids long. From germline, CDR1 is SGHRS and CDR2 YFSETQ. V shed 0 bases, J shed 1 base, and the junction held 2 bases outside the gene matches. The CDR3 DNA sequence: TGCGCCAGCAGCTTGGTTCTAGCGGGCACAGATACGCAGTATTTT. Its translation: CASSLVLAGTDTQYF.

This CDR3 reads CASSETGSGNEKLFF. The DNA for the CDR3 is TGTGCCAGCAGTGAAACAGGGTCTGGGAATGAAAAACTGTTTTTT. This chain joins TRBV6-1 and TRBJ1-4; D possibly corresponds to TRBD1 (6 bases). The CDR3 totals 15 residues. The germline V and J ends were trimmed by 2 bases and 5 bases, with 12 bases remaining between them. The V gene's germline CDR1 is MNHNS and CDR2 SASEGT.

Only a few counts were recorded for this clone. The genes are TRBV28 and TRBJ1-1, with D possibly TRBD1 on 5 matching bases. The ends were cut back, 6 bases at V and 4 bases at J, with 15 bases in the middle. Germline CDR1 reads MDHEN; CDR2 reads SYDVKM. The CDR3 spans 14 residues. CDR3 coding DNA: TGTGCCAGCAGCGGTGGGGCTAGGGGCACTGAAGCTTTCTTT. Encoded protein: CASSGGARGTEAFF.

The chain carries TRBV19 and TRBJ2-7; tentatively, D is TRBD1 (6 bases). The CDR3 has 14 amino acids. The V gene lost 2 bases and the J gene lost 1 base, with 9 bases spanning the gap. Germline CDR1 reads LNHDA; CDR2 reads SQIVND (reference sequence). The CDR3: CASSIPGQSYEQYF. CDR3 DNA: TGTGCCAGTAGTATACCCGGACAGTCCTACGAGCAGTACTTC.

The V and J genes are TRBV7-9 and TRBJ2-7; 9 nucleotides match TRBD1. The germline CDR1 and CDR2 sequences are SEHNR and FQNEAQ (reference sequence). V lost 2 bases to trimming and J lost 4 bases; unmatched junction nucleotides: 6. The CDR3 contains 15 residues. The CDR3 loop reads CASSLTGQGVYEQYF. The CDR3 coding sequence is TGTGCCAGCAGCTTAACGGGACAGGGCGTGTACGAGCAGTACTTC.

This chain uses TRBV4-2 with TRBJ2-3, with TRBD2 matching 12 bases. The CDR3 extends over 15 amino acids. After removal of 1 base from V and 4 bases from J, the junction contained 0 bases not matched to a gene. Germline lookup yields CDR1 LGHNA and CDR2 YNFKEQ. CDR3 residues: CASSQGLAGADTQYF. CDR3 DNA: TGTGCCAGCAGCCAAGGACTAGCGGGAGCAGATACGCAGTATTTT.

The chain uses TRBV7-2 and TRBJ2-1, with TRBD2 identical over 7 bases. Germline CDR1 and CDR2: SGHTA and FQGNSA. V trimming: 7 bases; J trimming: 9 bases; junction bases outside the gene matches: 15. The CDR3 totals 15 residues. The CDR3 reads CASNARDGGKFEQFF. The CDR3 region has the DNA TGTGCCAGCAACGCCCGGGACGGGGGGAAATTTGAGCAGTTCTTC.

This rearrangement joins TRBV7-9 to TRBJ2-7, with TRBD1 matching 8 bases. The CDR3 consists of 15 residues. Germline CDR1 SEHNR, CDR2 FQNEAQ (reference sequence). V was pared by 1 base and J by 1 base, with 3 bases of the junction left unmatched. The CDR3 protein is CASSLGTGRSYEQYF. The CDR3, as DNA: TGTGCCAGCAGCTTAGGGACAGGGAGATCCTACGAGCAGTACTTC.

The chain employs TRBV4-1 and TRBJ1-3; D is unclear. V lost 1 base and J 4 bases, leaving 14 bases between the germline ends. Germline-derived CDR1 and CDR2 are MGHRA and YSYEKL. This CDR3 has 16 amino acids. For the CDR3, the DNA is TGCGCCAGCAGCCAAGTCCGTCGGGGTGTCGGAAACACCATATATTTT. It codes for CASSQVRRGVGNTIYF.

This sequence joins TRBV28 and TRBJ1-4; 7 bases fit TRBD1. CDR3 length: 13 residues. With V trimmed by 8 bases and J by 7 bases, 7 bases remained unmatched. Per germline, CDR1 MDHEN and CDR2 SYDVKM. The CDR3, as DNA: TGTGCCAGCGGGACAGCGTCTTTTGAAAAACTGTTTTTT. Translation gives CASGTASFEKLFF. Supplemented by reference TRBV28 and TRBJ1-4, the full variable domain reads DVKVTQSSRYLVKRTGEKVFLECVQDMDHENMFWYRQDPGLGLRLIYFSYDVKMKEKGDIPEGYSVSREKKERFSLILESASTNQTSMYLCASGTASFEKLFFGSGTQLSVL.

The rearrangement links TRBV6-5 to TRBJ1-5; TRBD1 might be the D (5 bases). The germline CDR1 and CDR2 sequences are MNHEY and SVGAGI. The germline V and J ends were trimmed by 5 bases and 5 bases, with 13 bases remaining between them. The CDR3 is 14 amino acids. The DNA for the CDR3 is TGTGCCAGCAGTAGACAGTCATCTTATCAGCCCCAGCATTTT. It codes for CASSRQSSYQPQHF.

The CDR3 region is CASSPGRRSNQPQHF. CDR3 nucleotides: TGTGCCAGCAGTCCCGGGAGGCGGAGCAATCAGCCCCAGCATTTT. The rearrangement uses TRBV2 and TRBJ1-5; no clear D. The CDR3 is made up of 15 amino acids. Germline V CDR1 and CDR2: SNHLY, FYNNEI. V lost 5 bases to trimming and J lost 1 base, with 12 bases between them.

The chain is built from TRBV7-9 and TRBJ2-1; D gene uncertain. This CDR3 is built from 15 residues. V lost 4 bases to trimming and J lost 0 bases, with 10 bases between them. Germline CDR1 and CDR2: SEHNR and FQNEAQ (reference sequence). The CDR3 region is CASSSRGRSYNEQFF. CDR3 sequence (DNA): TGTGCCAGCAGCTCAAGAGGCCGCTCCTACAATGAGCAGTTCTTC.

The chain has TRBV6-6 and TRBJ2-4; TRBD1 matches at 7 bases. Losses at the gene ends were 6 bases for V and 9 bases for J; bases not matched to a gene: 14. The CDR3 is 15 amino acids. Germline V gene data show CDR1 as MNHNY and CDR2 as SVGAGI (reference sequence). The chain's CDR3 is CASRREGTESAIQYF. DNA of the CDR3: TGTGCCAGCAGGCGAGAGGGGACAGAGTCGGCCATTCAGTACTTC.

V gene TRBV19 combines with J gene TRBJ2-7; D may be TRBD2 (6 bases). The CDR3 spans 15 residues. V lost 3 bases to trimming and J lost 1 base, with 13 bases between them. Germline CDR1 LNHDA, CDR2 SQIVND (reference sequence). As DNA, the CDR3 is TGTGCCAGTAGTATCGGGGACTGGGAGTCCTACGAGCAGTACTTC. Its translation is CASSIGDWESYEQYF.

V and J are TRBV2 and TRBJ1-2; 7 positions agree with TRBD1. Germline V CDR1 and CDR2: SNHLY, FYNNEI. Trimming took 6 bases from V and 7 from J; bases not matched to a gene: 8. The CDR3 totals 13 residues. The CDR3 region has the DNA TGTGCCAGCAGCTTACTCGGACAGGTTGGCTACACCTTC. Protein: CASSLLGQVGYTF.

This clone was observed a handful of times. The rearrangement links TRBV7-6 to TRBJ2-1, with 9 bases identical to TRBD1. The J segment lost 7 bases and the V segment lost 1 base, leaving 5 bases of the junction unmatched. The germline V gene has CDR1 SGHVS and CDR2 FNYEAQ. The CDR3 contains 15 residues. The CDR3 spells CASSLGGQGWNEQFF. For the CDR3, the DNA is TGTGCCAGCAGCTTAGGTGGACAGGGGTGGAATGAGCAGTTCTTC.

The chain recombines TRBV6-5 with TRBJ1-3, with D hard to call. Trimming shortened V by 6 bases and J by 5 bases, and 5 bases separated the two germline ends. This CDR3 contains 11 residues. Germline V gene sequence: CDR1 MNHEY, CDR2 SVGAGI. The CDR3 DNA follows: TGTGCCAGCAGAGAGAGAAACACCATATATTTT. This sequence encodes CASRERNTIYF.

The chain combines TRBV7-9 with TRBJ2-6; 7 nucleotides align to TRBD1. The CDR3 runs 18 residues. Germline V gene data show CDR1 as SEHNR and CDR2 as FQNEAQ (reference sequence). V shed 5 bases, J shed 0 bases, and the junction held 10 bases outside the gene matches. The CDR3 reads CASSPQQGTSSGANVLTF. The CDR3 bases are TGTGCCAGCAGCCCTCAACAGGGGACCAGCTCTGGGGCCAACGTCCTGACTTTC.

The V gene is TRBV10-3, the J gene TRBJ2-4; TRBD1 might be the D (6 bases). V was clipped by 2 bases and J by 4 bases, with 6 bases between them. The CDR3 runs 13 residues. Germline V gene sequence: CDR1 ENHRY, CDR2 SYGVKD. DNA of the CDR3: TGTGCCATCAGTGAGGACAGGAAAAACATTCAGTACTTC. This translates into CAISEDRKNIQYF.

The rearrangement uses TRBV5-1 and TRBJ1-5; unclear D gene. Germline assignment: CDR1 SGHRS and CDR2 YFSETQ. The CDR3 sequence is 14 residues long. V was cut by 0 bases and J by 5 bases, with 9 bases left in between. The CDR3 spells CASSLGPGDQPQHF. The CDR3 nucleotides are TGCGCCAGCAGCTTGGGGCCAGGTGATCAGCCCCAGCATTTT. Complete variable domain (other parts from reference TRBV5-1 and TRBJ1-5): KAGVTQTPRYLIKTRGQQVTLSCSPISGHRSVSWYQQTPGQGLQFLFEYFSETQRNKGNFPGRFSGRQFSNSRSEMNVSTLELGDSALYLCASSLGPGDQPQHFGDGTRLSIL.

The chain has TRBV11-2 and TRBJ2-1, with D tentatively TRBD2 (6 bases). The CDR3 has 15 residues. Trimming removed 3 bases at V and 2 bases at J, with 11 bases between. Germline V gene data show CDR1 as SGHAT and CDR2 as FQNNGV. The CDR3 DNA is TGTGCCAGCAGCTTTACTAGCAGTCCCTACAATGAGCAGTTCTTC. It codes for CASSFTSSPYNEQFF.

The rearrangement uses TRBV30 and TRBJ2-1; 7 nucleotides align to TRBD2. Germline V gene lookup returns CDR1 GTSNPN and CDR2 SVGIG (reference sequence). CDR3 size: 20 residues. V lost 3 bases and J lost 0; bases outside the gene matches: 20. CDR3 in amino acids: CAWRIRGVSVRRSSYNEQFF. The DNA of the CDR3 is TGTGCCTGGAGGATTCGGGGGGTGTCTGTGAGGCGGAGCTCCTACAATGAGCAGTTCTTC.

The chain carries TRBV29-1 and TRBJ2-7; 12 bases map to TRBD1. The CDR3 runs 15 residues. Germline V gene sequence: CDR1 SQVTM, CDR2 ANQGSEA. J was trimmed by 6 bases and V by 1 base; bases with no gene match: 7. This chain's CDR3 is CSVEGAGQGAVEQYF. The CDR3 DNA sequence: TGCAGCGTTGAAGGCGCGGGACAGGGGGCGGTCGAGCAGTACTTC.

This chain joins TRBV23-1 and TRBJ1-2; D is undetermined. TRBV23-1 is classed as an ORF, of uncertain function. V was shortened by 0 bases and J by 3 bases, with 11 bases between the two germline ends. This CDR3 has 15 amino acids. CDR3 DNA: TGCGCCAGCAGTCAATCCCGGGATTCCGACTATGGCTACACCTTC. Amino acid sequence: CASSQSRDSDYGYTF.

This clone occurred once. The V gene is TRBV9, the J gene TRBJ2-1; 13 positions match TRBD2. CDR3 length: 16 residues. With V trimmed by 0 bases and J by 10 bases, 7 bases remained unmatched. CDR1 is SGDLS and CDR2 is YYNGEE in the germline V gene. The CDR3 reads CASSVDPTSGRYEQFF. The DNA for the CDR3 is TGTGCCAGCAGCGTAGATCCGACTAGCGGGAGGTACGAGCAGTTCTTC.

The genes are TRBV7-8 and TRBJ2-7, with 7 bases identical to TRBD1. The ends lost 6 bases at V and 5 bases at J; junction bases unmatched: 10. CDR1 SGHVS and CDR2 FQNEAQ come from the germline V gene. This CDR3 has 14 residues. The CDR3 here is CASRIEGARDEQYF. CDR3 sequence (DNA): TGTGCCAGCAGAATCGAGGGGGCAAGAGACGAGCAGTACTTC.

This clone was seen a handful of times. The rearrangement joins TRBV2 to TRBJ2-7; 14 nucleotides align to TRBD2. The germline V gene encodes CDR1 SNHLY and CDR2 FYNNEI. The V gene end was trimmed by 1 base and the J gene end by 6 bases; junction bases not matched to a gene: 5. The CDR3 covers 16 residues. The CDR3 reads CASSEGGLAGESEQYF. The CDR3 DNA follows: TGTGCCAGCAGTGAAGGGGGACTAGCGGGAGAAAGCGAGCAGTACTTC.

The rearrangement links TRBV27 to TRBJ2-1, with TRBD2 matching over 10 bases. Germline trimming cut 5 bases from V and 1 base from J; bases unmatched to any gene: 8. CDR3 length: 17 amino acids. Germline values: CDR1 MNHEY, CDR2 SMNVEV (reference sequence). The CDR3 here is CASSPLAGDLSYNEQFF. CDR3 DNA: TGTGCCAGCAGTCCCCTAGCGGGGGATCTTTCCTACAATGAGCAGTTCTTC.

This sequence joins TRBV6-5 and TRBJ2-3, with TRBD2 matching 7 bases. CDR3 size: 14 residues. J gave up 1 base and V 2 bases, and 0 bases lay outside the gene matches. CDR1 and CDR2 (germline): MNHEY, SVGAGI. The CDR3 region is CASSYREGTDTQYF. The CDR3, as DNA: TGTGCCAGCAGTTACCGGGAGGGCACAGATACGCAGTATTTT.